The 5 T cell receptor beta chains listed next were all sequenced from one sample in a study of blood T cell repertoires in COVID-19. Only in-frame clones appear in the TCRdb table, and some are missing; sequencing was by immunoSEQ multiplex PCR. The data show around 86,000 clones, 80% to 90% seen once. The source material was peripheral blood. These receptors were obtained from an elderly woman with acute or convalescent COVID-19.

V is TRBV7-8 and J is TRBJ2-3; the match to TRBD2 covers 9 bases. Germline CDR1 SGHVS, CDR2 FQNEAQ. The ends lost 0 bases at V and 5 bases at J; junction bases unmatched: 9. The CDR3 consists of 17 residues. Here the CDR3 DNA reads TGTGCCAGCAGCTTAGCGCGGGCTAGCGGGGATCTAGATACGCAGTATTTT. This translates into CASSLARASGDLDTQYF.

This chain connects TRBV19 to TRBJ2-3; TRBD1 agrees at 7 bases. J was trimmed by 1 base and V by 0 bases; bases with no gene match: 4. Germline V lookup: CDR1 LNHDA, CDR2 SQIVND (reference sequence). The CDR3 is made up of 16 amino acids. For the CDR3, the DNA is TGTGCCAGTAGTATAGACCGACAGGGTGGCACAGATACGCAGTATTTT. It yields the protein CASSIDRQGGTDTQYF.

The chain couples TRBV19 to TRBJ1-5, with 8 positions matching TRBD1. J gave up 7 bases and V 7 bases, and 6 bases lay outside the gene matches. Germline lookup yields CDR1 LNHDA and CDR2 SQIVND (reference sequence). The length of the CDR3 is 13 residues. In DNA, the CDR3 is TGTGCCAGTAATATCAGGGGGCGGCAGCCCCAGCATTTT. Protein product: CASNIRGRQPQHF.

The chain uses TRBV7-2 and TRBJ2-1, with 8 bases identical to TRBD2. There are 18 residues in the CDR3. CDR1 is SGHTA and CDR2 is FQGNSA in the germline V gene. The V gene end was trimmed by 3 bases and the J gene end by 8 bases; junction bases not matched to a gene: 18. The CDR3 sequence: CASSFPIPGTRRIDEQFF. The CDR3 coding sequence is TGTGCCAGCAGCTTCCCGATTCCCGGGACTAGGAGGATAGATGAGCAGTTCTTC.

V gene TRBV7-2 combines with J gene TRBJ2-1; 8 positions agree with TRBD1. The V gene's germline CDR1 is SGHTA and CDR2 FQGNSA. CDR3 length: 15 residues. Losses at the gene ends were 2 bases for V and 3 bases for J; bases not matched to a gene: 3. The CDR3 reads CASSLQGAGYNEQFF. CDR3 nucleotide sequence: TGTGCCAGCAGCTTACAGGGGGCGGGCTACAATGAGCAGTTCTTC.